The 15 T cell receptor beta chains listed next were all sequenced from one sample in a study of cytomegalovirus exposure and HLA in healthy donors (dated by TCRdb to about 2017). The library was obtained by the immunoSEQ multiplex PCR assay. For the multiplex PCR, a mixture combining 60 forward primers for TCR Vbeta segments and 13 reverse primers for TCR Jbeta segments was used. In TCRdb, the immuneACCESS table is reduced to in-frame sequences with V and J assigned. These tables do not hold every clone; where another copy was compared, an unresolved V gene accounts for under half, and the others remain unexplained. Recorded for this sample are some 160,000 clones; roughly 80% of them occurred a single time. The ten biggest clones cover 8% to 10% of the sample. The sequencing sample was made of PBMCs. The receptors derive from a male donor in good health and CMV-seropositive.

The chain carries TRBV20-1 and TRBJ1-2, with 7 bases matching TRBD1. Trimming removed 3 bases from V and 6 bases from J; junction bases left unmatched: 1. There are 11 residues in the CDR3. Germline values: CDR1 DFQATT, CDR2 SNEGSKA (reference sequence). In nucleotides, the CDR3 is TGCAGTGCTAGCACAGGGGATGGCTACACCTTC. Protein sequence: CSASTGDGYTF.

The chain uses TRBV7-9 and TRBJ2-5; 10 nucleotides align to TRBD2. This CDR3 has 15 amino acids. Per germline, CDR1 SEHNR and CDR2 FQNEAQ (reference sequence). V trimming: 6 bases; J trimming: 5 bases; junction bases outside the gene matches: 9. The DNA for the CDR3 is TGTGCCAGCAGTTCCCGACTAGCGGGTTTCGAGACCCAGTACTTC. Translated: CASSSRLAGFETQYF.

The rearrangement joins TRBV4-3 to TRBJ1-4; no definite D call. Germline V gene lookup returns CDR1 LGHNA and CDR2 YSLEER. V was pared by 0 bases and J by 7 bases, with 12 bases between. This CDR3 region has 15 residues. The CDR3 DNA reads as TGCGCCAGCAGCCAAGAGTCGGTTTTCGGTGAAAAACTGTTTTTT. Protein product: CASSQESVFGEKLFF.

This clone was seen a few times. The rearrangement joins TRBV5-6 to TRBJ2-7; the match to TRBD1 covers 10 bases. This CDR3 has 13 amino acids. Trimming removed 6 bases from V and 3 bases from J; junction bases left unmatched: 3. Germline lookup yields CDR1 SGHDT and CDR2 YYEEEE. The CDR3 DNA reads TGTGCCAGCATCCGGACAGGGGGCTACGAGCAGTACTTC. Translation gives CASIRTGGYEQYF.

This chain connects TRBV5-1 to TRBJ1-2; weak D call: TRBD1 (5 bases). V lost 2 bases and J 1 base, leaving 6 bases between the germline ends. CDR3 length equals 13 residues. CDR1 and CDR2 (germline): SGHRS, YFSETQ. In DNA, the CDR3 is TGCGCCAGCAGCTTACAGGTTAACTATGGCTACACCTTC. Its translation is CASSLQVNYGYTF.

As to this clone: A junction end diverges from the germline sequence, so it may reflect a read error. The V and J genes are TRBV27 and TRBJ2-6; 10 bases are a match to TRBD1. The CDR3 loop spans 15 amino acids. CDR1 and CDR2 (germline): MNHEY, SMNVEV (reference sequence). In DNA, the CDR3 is TGTGCCAGCAGTTCCCCAGGGACAGGGGCCAACGGCCTGACTTTC. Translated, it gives CASSSPGTGANGLTF.

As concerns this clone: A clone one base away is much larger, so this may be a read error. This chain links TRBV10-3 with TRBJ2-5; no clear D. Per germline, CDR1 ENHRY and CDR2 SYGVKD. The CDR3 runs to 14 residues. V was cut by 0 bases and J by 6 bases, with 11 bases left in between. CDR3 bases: TGTGCCATCAGTGAGTCTCCCACACAAAAGACCCAGTACTTC. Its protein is CAISESPTQKTQYF.

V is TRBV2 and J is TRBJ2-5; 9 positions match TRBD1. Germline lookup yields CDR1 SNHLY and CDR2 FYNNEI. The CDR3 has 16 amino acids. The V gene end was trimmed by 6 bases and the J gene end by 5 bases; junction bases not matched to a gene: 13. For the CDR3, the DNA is TGTGCCAGCAGAAGTTTAGGGACAGGGAGTTTGGAGACCCAGTACTTC. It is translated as CASRSLGTGSLETQYF.

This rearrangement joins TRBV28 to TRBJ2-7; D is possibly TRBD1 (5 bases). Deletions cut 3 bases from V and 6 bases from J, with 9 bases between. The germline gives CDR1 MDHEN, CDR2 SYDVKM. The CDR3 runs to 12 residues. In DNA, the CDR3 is TGTGCCAGCAGTTTTGCAGGGTCCGAGCAGTACTTC. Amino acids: CASSFAGSEQYF.

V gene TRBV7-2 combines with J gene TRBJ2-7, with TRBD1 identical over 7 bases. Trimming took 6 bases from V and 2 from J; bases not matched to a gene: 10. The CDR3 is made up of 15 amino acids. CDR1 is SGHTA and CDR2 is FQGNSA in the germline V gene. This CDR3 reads CASSPFPRGTYEQYF. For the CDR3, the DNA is TGTGCCAGCAGTCCATTCCCCAGGGGGACCTACGAGCAGTACTTC. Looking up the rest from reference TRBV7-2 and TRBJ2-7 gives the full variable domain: GAGVSQSPSNKVTEKGKDVELRCDPISGHTALYWYRQSLGQGLEFLIYFQGNSAPDKSGLPSDRFSAERTGGSVSTLTIQRTQQEDSAVYLCASSPFPRGTYEQYFGPGTRLTVT.

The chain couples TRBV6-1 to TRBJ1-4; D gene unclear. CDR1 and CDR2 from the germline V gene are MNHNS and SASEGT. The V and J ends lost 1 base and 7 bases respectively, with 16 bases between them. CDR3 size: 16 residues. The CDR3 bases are TGTGCCAGCAGTGAAGGTCAGGAGGCACGGGCTGAAAAACTGTTTTTT. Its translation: CASSEGQEARAEKLFF.

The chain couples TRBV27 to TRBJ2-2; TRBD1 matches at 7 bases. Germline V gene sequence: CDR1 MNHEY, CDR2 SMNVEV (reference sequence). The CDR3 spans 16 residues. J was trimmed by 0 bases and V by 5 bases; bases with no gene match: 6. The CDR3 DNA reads TGTGCCAGCAGTGCCTCCGGGACAGCGAACACCGGGGAGCTGTTTTTT. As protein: CASSASGTANTGELFF.

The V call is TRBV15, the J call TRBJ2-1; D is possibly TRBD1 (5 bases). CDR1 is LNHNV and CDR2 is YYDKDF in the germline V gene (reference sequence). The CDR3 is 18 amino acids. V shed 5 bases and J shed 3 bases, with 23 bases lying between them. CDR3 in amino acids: CATSARIQQALDYNEQFF. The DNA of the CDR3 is TGTGCCACCAGCGCACGTATCCAACAGGCCTTGGACTACAATGAGCAGTTCTTC.

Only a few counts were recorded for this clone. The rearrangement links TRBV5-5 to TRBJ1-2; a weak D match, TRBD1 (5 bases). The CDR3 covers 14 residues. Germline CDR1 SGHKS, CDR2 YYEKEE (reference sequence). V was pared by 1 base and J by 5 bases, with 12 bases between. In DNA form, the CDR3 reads TGTGCCAGCAGCTTGTACGGACAACCTTATGGCTACACCTTC. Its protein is CASSLYGQPYGYTF. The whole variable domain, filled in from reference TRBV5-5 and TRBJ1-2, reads DAGVTQSPTHLIKTRGQQVTLRCSPISGHKSVSWYQQVLGQGPQFIFQYYEKEERGRGNFPDRFSARQFPNYSSELNVNALLLGDSALYLCASSLYGQPYGYTFGSGTRLTVV.

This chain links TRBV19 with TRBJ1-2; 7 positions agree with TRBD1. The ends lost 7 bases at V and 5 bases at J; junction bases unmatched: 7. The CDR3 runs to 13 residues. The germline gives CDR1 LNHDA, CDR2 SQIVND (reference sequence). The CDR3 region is CASTRTGAYGYTF. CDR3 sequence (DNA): TGTGCCAGTACGCGAACAGGGGCGTATGGCTACACCTTC.